This TCR beta chain was sequenced for a study of T-cell memory formation after mild COVID-19. Looking at the study overall: TCR clusters mostly belonged to single donors.

The study, taken as a whole, reports: Researchers found some responding clones in pre-infection memory, a sign that cross-reactive memory joined. Clones that shrank (day 15 to 85) were balanced CD4/CD8, whereas later expanders leaned CD4+.

Worth noting for this clonotype: Antigen unknown.

Sample barcodes and UMIs were carried by the TCR alpha and TCR beta cDNA libraries that 5'RACE generated with constant-segment primers. TCRdb redid the calling of the 5' RACE reads with MiXCR, one entry per CDR3 protein. Of about 360,000 distinct CDR3 sequences listed, roughly 13% were seen once; the top ten hold about 22%. Germline lookup yields CDR1 MGHRA and CDR2 YSYEKL. This CDR3 region has 15 residues. Trimming stripped 0 bases from V and 4 bases from J, with 12 bases between. The receptor was isolated from a man younger than 35 who had mild COVID-19 (a few samples of this study predate the infection). Cell type and time point are not known. The chain recombines TRBV4-1 with TRBJ1-2, with unresolved D. The sequencing input was PBMCs or a T cell subset sorted from them (not recorded which). The CDR3 sequence: CASSQDDGLPYGYTF. The CDR3 nucleotides are TGCGCCAGCAGCCAAGATGACGGACTACCCTATGGCTACACCTTC.